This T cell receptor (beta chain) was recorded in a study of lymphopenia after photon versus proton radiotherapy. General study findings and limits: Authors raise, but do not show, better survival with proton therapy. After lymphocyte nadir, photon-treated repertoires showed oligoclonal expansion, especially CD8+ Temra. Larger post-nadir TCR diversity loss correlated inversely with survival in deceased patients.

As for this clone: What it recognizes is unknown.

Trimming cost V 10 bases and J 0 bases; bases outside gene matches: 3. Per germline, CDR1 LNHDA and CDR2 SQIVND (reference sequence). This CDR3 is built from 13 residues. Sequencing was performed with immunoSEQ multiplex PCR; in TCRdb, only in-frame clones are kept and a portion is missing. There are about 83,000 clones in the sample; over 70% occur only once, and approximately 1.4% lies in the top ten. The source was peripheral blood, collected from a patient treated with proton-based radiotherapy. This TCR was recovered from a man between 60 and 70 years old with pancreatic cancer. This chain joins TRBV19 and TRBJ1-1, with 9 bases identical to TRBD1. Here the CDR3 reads CATGTGMNTEAFF. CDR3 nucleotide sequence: TGTGCCACCGGGACAGGGATGAACACTGAAGCTTTCTTT.